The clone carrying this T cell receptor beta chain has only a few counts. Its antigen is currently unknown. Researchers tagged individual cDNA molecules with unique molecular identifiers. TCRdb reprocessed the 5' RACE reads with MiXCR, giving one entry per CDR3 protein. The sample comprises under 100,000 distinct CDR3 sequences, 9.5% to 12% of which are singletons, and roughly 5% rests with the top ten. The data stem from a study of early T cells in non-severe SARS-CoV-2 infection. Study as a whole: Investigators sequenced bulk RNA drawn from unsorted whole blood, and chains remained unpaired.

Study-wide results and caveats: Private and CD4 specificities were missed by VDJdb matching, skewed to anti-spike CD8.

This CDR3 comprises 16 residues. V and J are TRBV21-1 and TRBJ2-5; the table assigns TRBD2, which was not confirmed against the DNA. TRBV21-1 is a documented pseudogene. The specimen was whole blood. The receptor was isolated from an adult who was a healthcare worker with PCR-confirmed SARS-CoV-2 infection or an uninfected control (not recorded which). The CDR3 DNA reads TGTGCCAGCAGCAAAGTAGGGAAGGGAGGGGAGAGGACCCAGTACTTC. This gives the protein CASSKVGKGGERTQYF.